The next 22 T cell receptor beta chains were all read from a single sample in a study of T-cell reconstitution after alpha-beta-depleted transplantation in children. A TCRbeta library incorporating unique molecular identifiers was prepared. TCRdb recomputed calls from the PCR reads with MiXCR, one row per CDR3 protein. In the table there are fewer than 1 million distinct CDR3 sequences, roughly 15% of which are singletons. Sequencing used PBMCs, mostly from graft donor cells, obtained 360 days after TCRalphabeta/CD19-depleted stem cell transplant. The receptors stem from a male patient aged 10-17 years who had a stem cell transplant for acute lymphoblastic leukemia, so the T cells may come from the graft donor.

This clonotype was counted only a few times. J is TRBJ1-3 and V is TRBV5-1; 8 bases align to TRBD1. The CDR3 sequence is 15 residues long. The junction had 7 bases not matched to a gene; V was cut back by 4 bases and J by 4 bases. CDR1 and CDR2 (germline): SGHRS, YFSETQ. DNA for the CDR3: TGCGCCAGCAGCAGCTCGACAGGGGCCGGAAACACCATATATTTT. Its protein is CASSSSTGAGNTIYF.

The V and J genes are TRBV29-1 and TRBJ1-4; D unclear. V was shortened by 3 bases and J by 3 bases, with 8 bases between the two germline ends. Germline V CDR1 and CDR2: SQVTM, ANQGSEA. CDR3 size: 13 residues. For the CDR3, the DNA is TGCAGCGTTGACTCCAGGTCTAATGAAAAACTGTTTTTT. This sequence encodes CSVDSRSNEKLFF. The whole variable domain, filled in from reference TRBV29-1 and TRBJ1-4, reads SAVISQKPSRDICQRGTSLTIQCQVDSQVTMMFWYRQQPGQSLTLIATANQGSEATYESGFVIDKFPISRPNLTFSTLTVSNMSPEDSSIYLCSVDSRSNEKLFFGSGTQLSVL.

This clonotype was counted only a few times. V and J are TRBV5-1 and TRBJ2-3, with D possibly TRBD1 on 8 matching bases. Germline loops: CDR1 SGHRS, CDR2 YFSETQ. CDR3 length: 16 residues. V was pared by 4 bases and J by 3 bases, with 18 bases between. CDR3 sequence: CASSRNRGGNTDTQYF. CDR3 coding DNA: TGCGCCAGCAGCCGAAACAGGGGGGGTAATACAGATACGCAGTATTTT.

This clonotype was detected only a few times. The rearrangement joins TRBV5-1 to TRBJ2-1, with a weak D call TRBD2 (6 bases). Germline V gene data show CDR1 as SGHRS and CDR2 as YFSETQ. The CDR3 totals 16 residues. V was shortened by 4 bases and J by 0 bases, with 14 bases between the two germline ends. Here the CDR3 reads CASSRIGGSSYNEQFF. CDR3 coding DNA: TGCGCCAGCAGCCGGATCGGAGGGAGCTCCTACAATGAGCAGTTCTTC.

The chain uses TRBV6-1 and TRBJ2-7; D may be TRBD2 (6 bases). Trimming removed 6 bases at V and 5 bases at J, with 14 bases between. The V gene's germline CDR1 is MNHNS and CDR2 SASEGT. The CDR3 sequence is 13 residues long. The CDR3 protein is CASRLGGFHEQYF. In DNA form, the CDR3 reads TGTGCCAGCAGACTGGGGGGTTTCCACGAGCAGTACTTC.

This clonotype was seen a few times. This chain connects TRBV7-6 to TRBJ2-7, with 9 bases that match TRBD2. Losses at the gene ends were 6 bases for V and 3 bases for J; bases not matched to a gene: 6. The length of the CDR3 is 14 residues. Germline CDR1 reads SGHVS; CDR2 reads FNYEAQ. This chain's CDR3 is CASSPSGAYYEQYF. The CDR3 region has the DNA TGTGCCAGCAGTCCTAGCGGGGCTTACTACGAGCAGTACTTC.

The chain employs TRBV5-1 and TRBJ2-1; TRBD2 matches 12 bases. This CDR3 contains 14 residues. CDR1 and CDR2 from the germline V gene are SGHRS and YFSETQ. With V trimmed by 5 bases and J by 10 bases, 7 bases remained unmatched. In DNA, the CDR3 is TGCGCCAGCAGACTGACTAGCGGGAGTGGAGAGCAGTTCTTC. Translating it yields CASRLTSGSGEQFF.

The CDR3 loop is CASSHQPLAGGPYEQYF. CDR3 DNA: TGCGCCAGCAGCCATCAGCCTCTAGCGGGAGGACCCTACGAGCAGTACTTC. J is TRBJ2-7 and V is TRBV4-1; TRBD2 matches at 11 bases. The CDR3 spans 17 residues. V lost 3 bases and J lost 2; bases outside the gene matches: 9. Germline CDR1 is MGHRA and CDR2 is YSYEKL.

At least ten counts were recorded for this clonotype. The chain is built from TRBV7-8 and TRBJ2-4; D unresolved. Trimming shortened V by 0 bases and J by 7 bases, and 7 bases separated the two germline ends. The CDR3 runs 13 residues. The germline V gene has CDR1 SGHVS and CDR2 FQNEAQ. CDR3 in DNA: TGTGCCAGCAGCTTAGCCGGCGGCAACATTCAGTACTTC. Protein product: CASSLAGGNIQYF.

This clonotype has just a few counts. The chain recombines TRBV29-1 with TRBJ1-4; no definite D call. V was cut by 1 base and J by 8 bases, with 5 bases left in between. The germline V gene has CDR1 SQVTM and CDR2 ANQGSEA. This CDR3 is built from 11 residues. The CDR3 bases are TGCAGCGTTGAAGTATTGGAAAAACTGTTTTTT. This encodes CSVEVLEKLFF.

V gene TRBV20-1 combines with J gene TRBJ2-7; either TRBD1 or TRBD2 may supply D (5 bases each). This CDR3 has 14 residues. In germline, CDR1 is DFQATT, CDR2 SNEGSKA (reference sequence). Trimming pared 6 bases from V and 3 bases from J, leaving 18 bases between. The CDR3: CSAPREGTFYEQYF. CDR3 DNA: TGCAGTGCCCCGCGTGAGGGGACCTTCTACGAGCAGTACTTC.

V and J are TRBV7-9 and TRBJ2-7, with 11 bases identical to TRBD1. CDR3 size: 15 residues. The V and J ends lost 8 bases and 0 bases, in that order; junction bases with no gene match: 6. The germline CDR1 and CDR2 sequences are SEHNR and FQNEAQ (reference sequence). DNA of the CDR3: TGTGCCAGCGTCCAGGGGACAGGGGGCTCCTACGAGCAGTACTTC. It translates to CASVQGTGGSYEQYF. Filled out from reference TRBV7-9 and TRBJ2-7, the complete variable domain reads DTGVSQNPRHKITKRGQNVTFRCDPISEHNRLYWYRQTLGQGPEFLTYFQNEAQLEKSRLLSDRFSAERPKGSFSTLEIQRTEQGDSAMYLCASVQGTGGSYEQYFGPGTRLTVT.

The chain uses TRBV12-3 or TRBV12-4 and TRBJ1-5; possible D gene TRBD1, 5 bases. This CDR3 has 17 residues. V lost 2 bases and J lost 4, with 18 bases in between. CDR3 in DNA: TGTGCCAGCAGTTTATCGACCTGGGGGAGGCGTAATCAGCCCCAGCATTTT. Translating it yields CASSLSTWGRRNQPQHF.

The chain recombines TRBV29-1 with TRBJ2-7; D remains ambiguous. The V gene's germline CDR1 is SQVTM and CDR2 ANQGSEA. This CDR3 is 13 amino acids long. V was cut by 4 bases and J by 0 bases, with 10 bases left in between. As DNA, the CDR3 is TGCAGCGTTGCAGGCGCAAGCTCCTACGAGCAGTACTTC. Protein product: CSVAGASSYEQYF.

This clonotype has a handful of counts. The gene calls are TRBV4-1 and TRBJ2-3; D remains ambiguous. Looked up from germline, CDR1 is MGHRA and CDR2 is YSYEKL. V was trimmed by 0 bases and J by 2 bases, leaving 12 bases between them. The CDR3 extends over 16 amino acids. The CDR3 here is CASSQDWRPPTDTQYF. CDR3 in DNA: TGCGCCAGCAGCCAAGACTGGAGACCCCCCACAGATACGCAGTATTTT.

This rearrangement joins TRBV9 to TRBJ2-7; D may match TRBD1 or TRBD2 (6 bases each). The V end was cut by 4 bases, the J end by 3 bases, with 26 bases between. Germline V gives CDR1 SGDLS, CDR2 YYNGEE. The CDR3 has 18 amino acids. The CDR3 DNA reads as TGTGCCAGCAGCCCTCAGTTATCCCTTGCGGGACATGGCTACGAGCAGTACTTC. It specifies CASSPQLSLAGHGYEQYF.

This CDR3 is CASSLEIGEGGETQYF. Written as DNA, the CDR3 is TGTGCCAGCAGTTTGGAGATCGGAGAGGGGGGAGAGACCCAGTACTTC. This sequence joins TRBV12-3 or TRBV12-4 and TRBJ2-5; possibly TRBD1 or TRBD2 for D (6 bases each). CDR3 size: 16 residues. Trimming removed 3 bases from V and 4 bases from J, with 18 bases in between.

The CDR3 is CASSDSQGNTGELFF. In DNA, the CDR3 is TGTGCCAGCAGTGACTCGCAGGGGAACACCGGGGAGCTGTTTTTT. The J gene is TRBJ2-2, the V gene TRBV6-4, with D perhaps TRBD1 (5 bases). The CDR3 extends over 15 amino acids. Germline V gene lookup returns CDR1 MRHNA and CDR2 SNTAGT. The germline V and J ends were trimmed by 0 bases and 1 base, with 6 bases remaining between them.

The genes are TRBV5-1 and TRBJ2-3; D is possibly TRBD2 (6 bases). The CDR3 is 15 amino acids. V shed 0 bases and J shed 6 bases, with 14 bases lying between them. The germline gives CDR1 SGHRS, CDR2 YFSETQ. The CDR3 loop reads CASSLAGGGFDTQYF. CDR3 nucleotide sequence: TGCGCCAGCAGCTTGGCCGGGGGTGGATTTGATACGCAGTATTTT. The full variable domain, with the rest looked up from reference TRBV5-1 and TRBJ2-3, is KAGVTQTPRYLIKTRGQQVTLSCSPISGHRSVSWYQQTPGQGLQFLFEYFSETQRNKGNFPGRFSGRQFSNSRSEMNVSTLELGDSALYLCASSLAGGGFDTQYFGPGTRLTVL.

V and J are TRBV5-1 and TRBJ2-6; possible D gene TRBD1, 5 bases. The V gene's germline CDR1 is SGHRS and CDR2 YFSETQ. With 7 bases removed from V and 2 bases from J, the gap between germline ends came to 10 bases. The CDR3 loop spans 14 amino acids. The CDR3 region is CASFQGPGANVLTF. The DNA for the CDR3 is TGCGCCAGCTTCCAGGGTCCTGGGGCCAACGTCCTGACTTTC.

The chain links TRBV5-1 to TRBJ1-6; TRBD1 is a possible D gene (5 bases). CDR1 and CDR2 (germline): SGHRS, YFSETQ. CDR3 size: 14 residues. Trimming took off 4 bases at V and 11 bases at J, with 16 bases between the two ends. The DNA for the CDR3 is TGCGCCAGCAGCCCCTCGGCGGGGGATCCACCCCTCCACTTT. Its protein is CASSPSAGDPPLHF.

CDR3 sequence (DNA): TGTGCCAGCCAGACAGGGAGCTCCTACGAGCAGTACTTC. Translated, it gives CASQTGSSYEQYF. The V and J genes are TRBV6-5 and TRBJ2-7; 7 nucleotides align to TRBD1. The germline V gene has CDR1 MNHEY and CDR2 SVGAGI. Losses at the gene ends were 8 bases for V and 0 bases for J; bases not matched to a gene: 4. The CDR3 totals 13 residues.